The TCR beta chain under discussion was sequenced for a study of CD8 T cells in Susac syndrome. Study information: Intravenous immunoglobulin alone or corticosteroids were being given to patients with Susac syndrome at blood draw, unless they were therapy-naive. Study-level results: The study's TCR sequencing and HLA analysis covered a relatively small number of individuals, and the study acknowledged this.

Both CD4+ and CD8+ T cells were negatively isolated, and TEMRA cells underwent FACS enrichment. Germline loops: CDR1 SEHNR, CDR2 FQNEAQ (reference sequence). V dropped 5 bases and J dropped 4 bases, with 14 bases sitting between them. The CDR3 contains 14 residues. Random hexamers were used to reverse transcribe an amount of about 0.45 to 1 ug RNA. It was immunoSEQ multiplex PCR that amplified TCR beta CDR3 across 54 Vbeta and 13 Jbeta. TCRdb re-analysed the immunoSEQ multiplex PCR reads in MiXCR, keeping a single row per CDR3 protein. The repertoire holds about 150,000 distinct CDR3 sequences, with roughly 96% as singletons. Details on this clonotype: The antigen is not known.

The sample was CD4+ T cells from PBMCs. The TCR was taken from a human donor with Susac syndrome. The chain links TRBV7-9 to TRBJ1-2; D gene uncertain. This chain's CDR3 is CASSTPEATYGYTF. The CDR3 nucleotides are TGTGCCAGCAGCACCCCGGAAGCTACCTATGGCTACACCTTC.